This TCR beta chain was recovered during a study of spatial heterogeneity in lung cancer. Time point: sample taken at primary tumor resection. Whole RNA from tumor, nontumor lung or frozen PBMC was sequenced unsorted. Notes on the study in general: Relative to follow-up, resection was when ubiquitous expanded tumor TCRs appeared more in blood.

The CDR3 runs to 15 residues. The V end lost 6 bases, the J end lost 5 bases, and 17 bases lay between the germline ends. TCRdb reprocessed the 5' RACE reads with MiXCR, giving one entry per CDR3 protein. The data hold about 47,000 distinct CDR3 sequences, with roughly 10% observed a single time. In its sample, this clonotype was seen a few times. Its target is unknown. The source was PBMCs, collected at surgery. The chain uses TRBV12-3 or TRBV12-4 and TRBJ2-1; D may be TRBD1 (8 bases). This TCR was recovered from a female donor with early-stage non-small cell lung cancer. CDR3 coding DNA: TGTGCCAGCAGCTCGGACAGGGCGGGGGACAATGAGCAGTTCTTC. Residues: CASSSDRAGDNEQFF.